This passage covers 18 T cell receptor beta chains from one sample sequenced in a study of shared T cell receptors in the human thymus (dated by TCRdb to the early 2020s). Receptor libraries were prepared by the immunoSEQ multiplex PCR assay. TCRdb holds this immuneACCESS table with in-frame rearrangements only. Some clones are missing; in checked studies, unresolved V genes explain under half, and the rest has no known cause. The sample profile shows over 65,000 clones; 90% to 95% of them were found once. The ten most abundant clones make up around 0.03% of the sample. The material sequenced was thymocytes. The receptors derive from a human donor.

The chain combines TRBV7-3 with TRBJ2-7, with 9 bases matching TRBD1. CDR1 SGHTA and CDR2 FQGTGA come from the germline V gene. The CDR3 is 20 amino acids. V shed 5 bases, J shed 3 bases, and the junction held 23 bases outside the gene matches. The CDR3 bases are TGTGCCAGCAGCCCGAGGGGGAGGGGGACAGGGCGCTTGGGAAACTACGAGCAGTACTTC. This sequence encodes CASSPRGRGTGRLGNYEQYF.

V is TRBV7-2 and J is TRBJ1-4, with TRBD1 matching 7 bases. The CDR3 has 14 amino acids. Germline assignment: CDR1 SGHTA and CDR2 FQGNSA. The trim removed 2 bases at V and 4 bases at J, leaving 1 base unmatched. CDR3 residues: CASSLRQGNEKLFF. The CDR3 DNA reads as TGTGCCAGCAGCTTACGACAGGGTAATGAAAAACTGTTTTTT. The complete variable domain, with remaining parts taken from reference TRBV7-2 and TRBJ1-4, reads GAGVSQSPSNKVTEKGKDVELRCDPISGHTALYWYRQSLGQGLEFLIYFQGNSAPDKSGLPSDRFSAERTGGSVSTLTIQRTQQEDSAVYLCASSLRQGNEKLFFGSGTQLSVL.

V gene TRBV6-5 combines with J gene TRBJ1-5, with D unresolved. This CDR3 is 14 amino acids long. From germline, CDR1 is MNHEY and CDR2 SVGAGI. Trimming shortened V by 6 bases and J by 0 bases, and 9 bases separated the two germline ends. In DNA, the CDR3 is TGTGCCAGCAGCGCACAGACTAGCAATCAGCCCCAGCATTTT. Translating gives CASSAQTSNQPQHF.

The J gene is TRBJ1-4, the V gene TRBV7-9, with D uncertain. Looked up from germline, CDR1 is SEHNR and CDR2 is FQNEAQ (reference sequence). Trimming shortened V by 5 bases and J by 0 bases, and 7 bases separated the two germline ends. The CDR3 totals 14 residues. The CDR3 nucleotides are TGTGCCAGCAGCCCTGACGCAACTAATGAAAAACTGTTTTTT. It specifies CASSPDATNEKLFF.

The chain links TRBV27 to TRBJ2-1; D is perhaps TRBD2 (6 bases). The CDR3 loop spans 14 amino acids. Germline V gene sequence: CDR1 MNHEY, CDR2 SMNVEV (reference sequence). V gave up 5 bases and J gave up 4 bases, with 12 bases separating them. CDR3: CASSLSAGYNEQFF. As DNA, the CDR3 is TGTGCCAGCAGTCTTTCCGCGGGGTACAATGAGCAGTTCTTC.

The J gene is TRBJ1-3, the V gene TRBV18, with TRBD1 matching over 7 bases. The CDR3 spans 16 residues. V lost 3 bases to trimming and J lost 1 base; unmatched junction nucleotides: 6. Germline CDR1 and CDR2: KGHSH and LQKENI. The CDR3 DNA follows: TGTGCCAGCTCACCCCGTTCGGGACAGTCTGGAAACACCATATATTTT. It translates to CASSPRSGQSGNTIYF.

The chain employs TRBV9 and TRBJ2-1, with TRBD1 matching 8 bases. The ends lost 4 bases at V and 7 bases at J; junction bases unmatched: 13. Germline CDR1 SGDLS, CDR2 YYNGEE. This CDR3 has 16 amino acids. The CDR3 here is CASSPFRTGMGNEQFF. The CDR3 nucleotides read TGTGCCAGCAGCCCCTTCCGGACAGGGATGGGTAATGAGCAGTTCTTC.

V and J are TRBV4-3 and TRBJ2-5; 8 bases fit TRBD2. Germline assignment: CDR1 LGHNA and CDR2 YSLEER. Germline trimming cut 8 bases from V and 1 base from J; bases unmatched to any gene: 9. This CDR3 has 15 amino acids. The CDR3 nucleotides read TGCGCCAGCCGACCCGGGGGGGGTCCCCAAGAGACCCAGTACTTC. It codes for CASRPGGGPQETQYF.

The chain joins TRBV7-3 to TRBJ2-2, with D possibly TRBD1 on 5 matching bases. There are 17 residues in the CDR3. The germline gives CDR1 SGHTA, CDR2 FQGTGA. The V end was cut by 5 bases, the J end by 7 bases, with 23 bases between. In nucleotides, the CDR3 is TGTGCCAGCAGCCCTCAGCAAGTCAAGGGGCGGAACGGGGAGCTGTTTTTT. Its protein is CASSPQQVKGRNGELFF.

This clone was picked up one time. The rearrangement uses TRBV7-9 and TRBJ1-6; 7 nucleotides match TRBD1. Germline V lookup: CDR1 SEHNR, CDR2 FQNEAQ (reference sequence). With 1 base clipped from V and 2 bases from J, the junction kept 5 bases outside the gene matches. This CDR3 region has 17 residues. CDR3 sequence reads: CASSLGGGATYNSPLHF. The DNA of the CDR3 is TGTGCCAGCAGCTTAGGAGGGGGCGCGACCTATAATTCACCCCTCCACTTT.

V and J are TRBV4-2 and TRBJ2-7, with D maybe TRBD1 (6 bases). This CDR3 has 16 amino acids. The V gene lost 2 bases and the J gene lost 3 bases, with 17 bases spanning the gap. Germline CDR1 is LGHNA and CDR2 is YNFKEQ. CDR3 DNA sequence: TGTGCCAGCAGCCAACCGACCGGGACAACTATCTACGAGCAGTACTTC. Protein sequence: CASSQPTGTTIYEQYF.

This clone was observed once. The genes are TRBV5-6 and TRBJ1-5; 10 bases match TRBD1. After removal of 4 bases from V and 6 bases from J, the junction contained 10 bases not matched to a gene. Germline V gene sequence: CDR1 SGHDT, CDR2 YYEEEE. The CDR3 spans 16 residues. The CDR3 here is CASSKSGQGGTQPQHF. Written as DNA, the CDR3 is TGTGCCAGCAGCAAGTCTGGACAGGGGGGAACTCAGCCCCAGCATTTT.

The chain is built from TRBV18 and TRBJ2-3; D ambiguous. Germline CDR1 reads KGHSH; CDR2 reads LQKENI. This CDR3 has 16 residues. Trimming removed 4 bases from V and 10 bases from J, with 24 bases in between. CDR3 residues: CASSRPYSFSRNPQYF. The CDR3 coding sequence is TGTGCCAGCTCACGGCCCTACAGCTTTTCACGGAATCCGCAGTATTTT.

This rearrangement joins TRBV5-6 to TRBJ1-1; D uncertain. From germline, CDR1 is SGHDT and CDR2 YYEEEE. Trimming took 4 bases from V and 4 from J, leaving 11 bases between them. This CDR3 contains 13 residues. CDR3 in amino acids: CASSIGVGTEAFF. Written as DNA, the CDR3 is TGTGCCAGCAGCATTGGGGTGGGCACTGAAGCTTTCTTT.

The chain joins TRBV5-4 to TRBJ2-3; the match to TRBD1 covers 7 bases. The V gene end was trimmed by 0 bases and the J gene end by 0 bases; junction bases not matched to a gene: 10. Germline CDR1 reads SGHNT; CDR2 reads YYREEE (reference sequence). The length of the CDR3 is 18 residues. CDR3 residues: CASSLEDRPKTSTDTQYF. The CDR3, as DNA: TGTGCCAGCAGCTTGGAGGACAGGCCCAAAACTAGCACAGATACGCAGTATTTT.

This chain joins TRBV10-3 and TRBJ2-3, with D tentatively TRBD1 (6 bases). CDR1 and CDR2 from the germline V gene are ENHRY and SYGVKD. This CDR3 contains 14 residues. V was cut by 6 bases and J by 2 bases, with 12 bases left in between. CDR3 in DNA: TGTGCCATCAGAGACAGGAGATTCACAGATACGCAGTATTTT. Translation: CAIRDRRFTDTQYF.

V and J are TRBV7-9 and TRBJ1-1, with 7 positions matching TRBD1. CDR1 and CDR2 (germline): SEHNR, FQNEAQ (reference sequence). CDR3 length: 16 residues. V trimming: 3 bases; J trimming: 9 bases; junction bases outside the gene matches: 16. The CDR3 sequence: CASSFLGEGQKLKAFF. The DNA for the CDR3 is TGTGCCAGCAGCTTTTTGGGAGAGGGACAGAAACTAAAAGCTTTCTTT.

As regards this clone: The same CDR3 arises from other DNA sequences in this sample as well. The chain joins TRBV19 to TRBJ2-3; D remains unclear. CDR3 length: 15 amino acids. V shed 3 bases and J shed 1 base, with 11 bases lying between them. Germline V gene lookup returns CDR1 LNHDA and CDR2 SQIVND (reference sequence). CDR3 in DNA: TGTGCCAGTAGTATCGGTGGGCAGGGCACAGATACGCAGTATTTT. It encodes CASSIGGQGTDTQYF. The whole variable domain, filled in from reference TRBV19 and TRBJ2-3, reads DGGITQSPKYLFRKEGQNVTLSCEQNLNHDAMYWYRQDPGQGLRLIYYSQIVNDFQKGDIAEGYSVSREKKESFPLTVTSAQKNPTAFYLCASSIGGQGTDTQYFGPGTRLTVL.